These T cell receptor beta chains were read from a single sample in a study of response to subunit inactivated influenza vaccine. TCRdb reprocessed the RT-PCR reads with MiXCR, giving one entry per CDR3 protein. The data show fewer than 600,000 distinct CDR3 sequences, with approximately 7.3% seen just once and approximately 14% held by the top ten. The sequences come from PBMCs from blood, collected 23 months after vaccination. The receptors here all came from a man aged 45-69 years who received an inactivated influenza vaccine. The CDR3 runs from the conserved cysteine through the conserved F or W. Each record gives: J gene, D gene, clone size, CDR3 length, V gene, CDR3 protein, CDR3 DNA. D genes are given only for firm matches. Expanded clones get a size class; other rows say once, few or many, or leave the size out.

J gene: TRBJ2-6
D gene: .
clone size: few
CDR3 length: 16
V gene: TRBV4-2
CDR3 protein: CASSQGVFSGANVLTF
CDR3 DNA: TGTGCCAGCAGCCAAGGAGTCTTCTCTGGGGCCAACGTCCTGACTTTC

J gene: TRBJ2-1
D gene: TRBD1
clone size: few
CDR3 length: 13
V gene: TRBV10-2
CDR3 protein: CASSVDRGYEQFF
CDR3 DNA: TGCGCCAGCAGTGTGGACAGGGGGTATGAGCAGTTCTTC

J gene: TRBJ1-2
D gene: .
clone size: .
CDR3 length: 20
V gene: TRBV12-3/TRBV12-4
CDR3 protein: CASSSFRVIVPLRGNYGYTF
CDR3 DNA: TGTGCCAGCAGTTCATTTCGTGTAATCGTTCCGCTGAGGGGAAACTATGGCTACACCTTC

J gene: TRBJ1-5
D gene: .
clone size: .
CDR3 length: 17
V gene: TRBV24-1
CDR3 protein: CATSDLKEAPINQPQHF
CDR3 DNA: TGTGCCACCAGTGATTTGAAAGAGGCCCCAATCAATCAGCCCCAGCATTTT

J gene: TRBJ2-5
D gene: TRBD1
clone size: many
CDR3 length: 14
V gene: TRBV20-1
CDR3 protein: CSARDQQGKETQYF
CDR3 DNA: TGCAGTGCTAGAGATCAACAGGGGAAAGAGACCCAGTACTTC

J gene: TRBJ1-5
D gene: TRBD1
clone size: many
CDR3 length: 15
V gene: TRBV16
CDR3 protein: CASSQFRTGVRAQHF
CDR3 DNA: TGTGCCAGCAGCCAATTTAGGACAGGGGTGAGGGCCCAGCATTTT

J gene: TRBJ1-4
D gene: TRBD1
clone size: few
CDR3 length: 15
V gene: TRBV5-1
CDR3 protein: CASSFSGTGGEKLFF
CDR3 DNA: TGCGCCAGCAGCTTCTCCGGGACAGGGGGTGAAAAACTGTTTTTT

J gene: TRBJ2-1
D gene: .
clone size: many
CDR3 length: 14
V gene: TRBV4-3
CDR3 protein: CASSQVHGYNEQFF
CDR3 DNA: TGCGCCAGCAGCCAAGTACACGGCTACAATGAGCAGTTCTTC

J gene: TRBJ2-7
D gene: TRBD1
clone size: many
CDR3 length: 12
V gene: TRBV20-1
CDR3 protein: CSATGQALGQYF
CDR3 DNA: TGCAGTGCCACGGGACAGGCCTTAGGGCAGTACTTC

J gene: TRBJ1-3
D gene: .
clone size: many
CDR3 length: 15
V gene: TRBV7-3
CDR3 protein: CASSPSGGSGNTIYF
CDR3 DNA: TGTGCCAGCAGCCCCTCGGGGGGCTCTGGAAACACCATATATTTT

J gene: TRBJ2-5
D gene: TRBD2
clone size: .
CDR3 length: 14
V gene: TRBV12-3/TRBV12-4
CDR3 protein: CASSPRTSEETQYF
CDR3 DNA: TGTGCCAGCAGTCCTCGGACTAGCGAAGAGACCCAGTACTTC

J gene: TRBJ2-5
D gene: .
clone size: many
CDR3 length: 13
V gene: TRBV18
CDR3 protein: CASSPPSIETQYF
CDR3 DNA: TGTGCCAGCTCACCACCGTCAATAGAGACCCAGTACTTC